One sample yielded the 11 T cell receptor beta chains listed below, sequenced in a study of blood T cell repertoires in COVID-19. The data were produced by immunoSEQ multiplex PCR, yet TCRdb's version contains in-frame clones alone and is incomplete. The sample yields some 150,000 clones, around 78% seen once. Source material: PBMCs or T cells enriched from blood (not recorded which). The receptors were gathered from a woman between 50 and 59 years old who had recovered from COVID-19.

In this sample, this clone turned up a few times. This chain joins TRBV4-2 and TRBJ2-7, with unresolved D. The CDR3 runs 15 residues. Germline CDR1 reads LGHNA; CDR2 reads YNFKEQ. Trimming cost V 0 bases and J 3 bases, with 12 bases left between them. CDR3 amino acids: CASSQELAVGYEQYV. Written as DNA, the CDR3 is TGTGCCAGCAGCCAAGAATTAGCCGTCGGCTACGAGCAGTACGTC.

The chain has TRBV7-9 and TRBJ2-7; D unresolved. The CDR3 has 12 residues. V lost 5 bases, J lost 0 bases, and 5 bases lay in between. The germline CDR1 and CDR2 sequences are SEHNR and FQNEAQ (reference sequence). CDR3 residues: CASSGSSYEQYV. Written as DNA, the CDR3 is TGTGCCAGCAGCGGTAGCTCCTACGAGCAGTACGTC.

V usage is TRBV19 and J usage is TRBJ1-5; D may be TRBD1 (5 bases). Trimming took off 9 bases at V and 3 bases at J, with 27 bases between the two ends. This CDR3 has 18 residues. Germline CDR1 reads LNHDA; CDR2 reads SQIVND (reference sequence). CDR3 residues: CASNSPRDSGEDNQPQHF. DNA of the CDR3: TGTGCCAGCAACTCCCCTCGGGATTCGGGGGAGGACAATCAGCCCCAGCATTTT.

The chain uses TRBV11-3 and TRBJ1-1; TRBD1 agrees at 7 bases. With 2 bases clipped from V and 5 bases from J, the junction kept 8 bases outside the gene matches. CDR3 length: 15 residues. Germline CDR1 and CDR2: SGHNT and YENEEA. DNA of the CDR3: TGTGCCAGCAGCTTATCAGGGGGAAGAAGGACTGAAGCTTTCTTT. Its translation is CASSLSGGRRTEAFF.

The chain couples TRBV28 to TRBJ2-5, with a weak D call TRBD2 (6 bases). This CDR3 is 12 amino acids long. Germline values: CDR1 MDHEN, CDR2 SYDVKM. V lost 8 bases, J lost 4 bases, and 11 bases lay in between. CDR3 nucleotides: TGTGCCAGCTTGCGGGGAAGAGAGACCCAGTACTTC. This gives the protein CASLRGRETQYF. The full variable domain, rest sourced from reference TRBV28 and TRBJ2-5, is DVKVTQSSRYLVKRTGEKVFLECVQDMDHENMFWYRQDPGLGLRLIYFSYDVKMKEKGDIPEGYSVSREKKERFSLILESASTNQTSMYLCASLRGRETQYFGPGTRLLVL.

The chain uses TRBV12-3 or TRBV12-4 and TRBJ1-1; D is unresolved. The CDR3 runs to 13 residues. V gave up 2 bases and J gave up 4 bases, with 8 bases separating them. The CDR3 sequence is CASSLRSGTEAFF. The CDR3 DNA reads TGTGCCAGCAGTTTAAGATCGGGCACTGAAGCTTTCTTT.

The gene calls are TRBV12-3 or TRBV12-4 and TRBJ1-2; D possibly corresponds to TRBD1 (5 bases). V lost 3 bases and J 5 bases, leaving 10 bases between the germline ends. This CDR3 is built from 13 residues. The CDR3 DNA reads as TGTGCCAGCAGTTTGGGGGGGACTTATGGCTACACCTTC. It encodes CASSLGGTYGYTF.

In this sample, this clone turned up many times. The chain has TRBV4-1 and TRBJ1-1, with D possibly TRBD1 on 6 matching bases. The CDR3 is 15 amino acids. V gave up 3 bases and J gave up 1 base, with 12 bases separating them. CDR1 MGHRA and CDR2 YSYEKL come from the germline V gene. The CDR3 bases are TGCGCCAGCAGCCAGGGGGGCGGGGGGAACACTGAAGCTTTCTTT. It encodes CASSQGGGGNTEAFF.

The chain recombines TRBV11-3 with TRBJ1-3; maybe TRBD1 (5 bases). Trimming left V 3 bases short and J 4 bases short, with 13 bases between. Germline CDR1 reads SGHNT; CDR2 reads YENEEA. The CDR3 consists of 15 residues. CDR3: CASSFGGARGNTIYF. CDR3 sequence (DNA): TGTGCCAGCAGCTTTGGAGGGGCGCGCGGAAACACCATATATTTT.

This rearrangement joins TRBV18 to TRBJ2-1, with D possibly being TRBD1 (6 bases). Germline CDR1 and CDR2: KGHSH and LQKENI. CDR3 length: 15 residues. Deletions cut 2 bases from V and 9 bases from J, with 17 bases between. The CDR3 DNA sequence: TGTGCCAGCTCACCAAGGGAACAGGGAATCGGTGAGCAGTTCTTC. Its translation is CASSPREQGIGEQFF.

This chain uses TRBV6-2 or TRBV6-3 with TRBJ2-7, with 7 bases lining up with TRBD1. The CDR3 runs 12 residues. Germline values: CDR1 MNHEY, CDR2 SVGEGT. Trimming removed 6 bases from V and 4 bases from J; junction bases left unmatched: 3. The CDR3 protein is CASSLTGYEQYV. The CDR3, as DNA: TGTGCCAGCAGCCTGACAGGGTACGAGCAGTACGTC.